A single sample gave rise to the 14 T cell receptor beta chains below, sequenced in a study of T cells after posttransplantation cyclophosphamide. Assay used: immunoSEQ multiplex PCR; TCRdb lists only in-frame clones, some missing. The table records around 43,000 clones, about 90% of them present only once. What was sequenced was PBMCs. These receptors were collected from a woman aged 45-59 years in good health and a related stem cell transplant donor.

The chain combines TRBV19 with TRBJ1-1, with TRBD1 matching 7 bases. This CDR3 region has 12 residues. In germline, CDR1 is LNHDA, CDR2 SQIVND (reference sequence). The V segment lost 5 bases and the J segment 6 bases; nucleotides outside the gene matches: 3. CDR3 residues: CASSYRGPEAFF. Here the CDR3 DNA reads TGTGCCAGTAGTTACAGGGGTCCTGAAGCTTTCTTT.

The CDR3 reads CASSSAWGATNEKLFF. The DNA of the CDR3 is TGTGCCAGCAGCTCGGCGTGGGGGGCAACTAATGAAAAACTGTTTTTT. This rearrangement joins TRBV7-9 to TRBJ1-4; the D gene is possibly TRBD1 (5 bases). This CDR3 spans 16 amino acids. The germline CDR1 and CDR2 sequences are SEHNR and FQNEAQ (reference sequence). Trimming left V 4 bases short and J 0 bases short, with 12 bases between.

The rearrangement joins TRBV10-3 to TRBJ1-2, with 8 bases identical to TRBD1. After removal of 4 bases from V and 8 bases from J, the junction contained 15 bases not matched to a gene. The CDR3 spans 16 residues. Germline CDR1 is ENHRY and CDR2 is SYGVKD. Written as DNA, the CDR3 is TGTGCCATCAGTGCTATTGGCCAGGGGGCCGGAGGGGGCTACACCTTC. This codes for CAISAIGQGAGGGYTF.

Only one count was recorded for this clone. The rearrangement joins TRBV12-5 to TRBJ1-2; 12 nucleotides align to TRBD1. The V segment lost 1 base and the J segment 8 bases; nucleotides outside the gene matches: 5. This CDR3 region has 15 residues. CDR1 and CDR2 (germline): LGHNT, FRNRAP. The CDR3 sequence is CASGLAGQGARGYTF. CDR3 in DNA: TGTGCTAGTGGTTTGGCGGGACAGGGGGCCCGCGGCTACACCTTC. The full variable domain, completed using reference TRBV12-5 and TRBJ1-2, is DARVTQTPRHKVTEMGQEVTMRCQPILGHNTVFWYRQTMMQGLELLAYFRNRAPLDDSGMPKDRFSAEMPDATLATLKIQPSEPRDSAVYFCASGLAGQGARGYTFGSGTRLTVV.

The rearrangement joins TRBV5-1 to TRBJ2-7, with D maybe TRBD1 (6 bases). The V end was cut by 5 bases, the J end by 4 bases, with 16 bases between. The CDR3 runs 14 residues. Germline assignment: CDR1 SGHRS and CDR2 YFSETQ. CDR3 loop: CASRMEWGPYEQYF. Here the CDR3 DNA reads TGCGCCAGCAGGATGGAATGGGGGCCATACGAGCAGTACTTC.

In DNA, the CDR3 is TGTGCCAGTCGAGGGGGCATGGGGTCGCGAAGCACAGATACGCAGTATTTT. Translated: CASRGGMGSRSTDTQYF. V is TRBV7-9 and J is TRBJ2-3, with 7 bases lining up with TRBD1. The J segment lost 0 bases and the V segment lost 9 bases, leaving 15 bases of the junction unmatched. Germline V gene data show CDR1 as SEHNR and CDR2 as FQNEAQ (reference sequence). The CDR3 length is 17 residues.

This chain connects TRBV25-1 to TRBJ1-4, with a possible D match to TRBD1 (6 bases). V was cut by 5 bases and J by 6 bases, with 16 bases left in between. This CDR3 region has 15 residues. Germline V CDR1 and CDR2: MGHDK, SYGVNS. CDR3 coding DNA: TGTGCCAGCAGTCAAATCCGGGGGGCTGATGAAAAACTGTTTTTT. It translates to CASSQIRGADEKLFF.

The chain joins TRBV5-1 to TRBJ2-6; D is undetermined. Trimming shortened V by 0 bases and J by 0 bases, and 10 bases separated the two germline ends. CDR3 length: 17 residues. Germline V gene data show CDR1 as SGHRS and CDR2 as YFSETQ. CDR3: CASSLASAVSGANVLTF. Here the CDR3 DNA reads TGCGCCAGCAGCTTGGCCTCCGCAGTCTCTGGGGCCAACGTCCTGACTTTC. Looking up the rest from reference TRBV5-1 and TRBJ2-6 gives the full variable domain: KAGVTQTPRYLIKTRGQQVTLSCSPISGHRSVSWYQQTPGQGLQFLFEYFSETQRNKGNFPGRFSGRQFSNSRSEMNVSTLELGDSALYLCASSLASAVSGANVLTFGAGSRLTVL.

This rearrangement joins TRBV6-5 to TRBJ1-6, with TRBD1 matching 7 bases. The length of the CDR3 is 14 residues. The ends lost 6 bases at V and 7 bases at J; junction bases unmatched: 6. Germline V gene data show CDR1 as MNHEY and CDR2 as SVGAGI. In DNA, the CDR3 is TGTGCCAGCAGCCAACCGGGACAGAATTCACCCCTCCACTTT. As protein: CASSQPGQNSPLHF.

Comments on this clone: Other nucleotide sequences from this sample produce the same CDR3. This chain joins TRBV5-4 and TRBJ2-3; D may be TRBD2 (6 bases). Trimming shortened V by 0 bases and J by 2 bases, and 10 bases separated the two germline ends. Germline loops: CDR1 SGHNT, CDR2 YYREEE (reference sequence). CDR3 length: 15 amino acids. CDR3 residues: CASSLGGADTDTQYF. The CDR3 region has the DNA TGTGCCAGCAGCTTGGGCGGGGCCGACACAGATACGCAGTATTTT.

The chain links TRBV10-3 to TRBJ1-1; 9 bases line up with TRBD1. The ends lost 3 bases at V and 6 bases at J; junction bases unmatched: 11. Germline CDR1 is ENHRY and CDR2 is SYGVKD. The length of the CDR3 is 16 residues. The CDR3 reads CAISDGTGQKGAEAFF. The CDR3 DNA sequence: TGTGCCATCAGTGACGGGACAGGGCAAAAGGGGGCTGAAGCTTTCTTT.

This chain links TRBV19 with TRBJ2-3; 9 positions agree with TRBD1. CDR3 size: 14 residues. With V trimmed by 9 bases and J by 2 bases, 6 bases remained unmatched. CDR1 and CDR2 (germline): LNHDA, SQIVND (reference sequence). The DNA for the CDR3 is TGTGCCAGCCGCCGGGACAGGGTCACAGATACGCAGTATTTT. Encoded protein: CASRRDRVTDTQYF.

J is TRBJ2-2 and V is TRBV5-6; TRBD1 matches at 8 bases. Germline CDR1 SGHDT, CDR2 YYEEEE. Trimming cost V 2 bases and J 6 bases; bases outside gene matches: 6. The CDR3 is 15 residues long. The CDR3 DNA is TGTGCCAGCAGCTTCGATAGGACAGGGCCCGGGGAGCTGTTTTTT. Amino acids: CASSFDRTGPGELFF.

V is TRBV23-1 and J is TRBJ1-1; 7 positions agree with TRBD1. TRBV23-1 is an open reading frame, and its role is uncertain. The J segment lost 4 bases and the V segment lost 6 bases, leaving 29 bases of the junction unmatched. This CDR3 comprises 21 residues. The CDR3 here is CASRTSTAGTKTGERSTEAFF. In DNA, the CDR3 is TGCGCCAGCAGGACGTCGACGGCGGGGACGAAAACAGGGGAGAGGTCCACTGAAGCTTTCTTT.